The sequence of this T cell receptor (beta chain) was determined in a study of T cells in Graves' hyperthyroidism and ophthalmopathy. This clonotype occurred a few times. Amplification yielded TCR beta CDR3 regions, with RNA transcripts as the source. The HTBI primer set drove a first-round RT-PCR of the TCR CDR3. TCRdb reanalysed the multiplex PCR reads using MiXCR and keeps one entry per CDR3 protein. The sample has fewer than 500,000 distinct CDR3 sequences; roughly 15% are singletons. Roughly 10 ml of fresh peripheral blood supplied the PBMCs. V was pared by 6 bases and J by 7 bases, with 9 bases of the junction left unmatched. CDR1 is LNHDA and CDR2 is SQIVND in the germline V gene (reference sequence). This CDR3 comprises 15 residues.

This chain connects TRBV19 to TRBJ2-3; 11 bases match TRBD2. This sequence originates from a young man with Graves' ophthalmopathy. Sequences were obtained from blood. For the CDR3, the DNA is TGTGCCAGTAGCCTTAGCGGGGGGGCTTTGAATACGCAGTATTTT. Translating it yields CASSLSGGALNTQYF. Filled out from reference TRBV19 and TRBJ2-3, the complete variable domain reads DGGITQSPKYLFRKEGQNVTLSCEQNLNHDAMYWYRQDPGQGLRLIYYSQIVNDFQKGDIAEGYSVSREKKESFPLTVTSAQKNPTAFYLCASSLSGGALNTQYFGPGTRLTVL.